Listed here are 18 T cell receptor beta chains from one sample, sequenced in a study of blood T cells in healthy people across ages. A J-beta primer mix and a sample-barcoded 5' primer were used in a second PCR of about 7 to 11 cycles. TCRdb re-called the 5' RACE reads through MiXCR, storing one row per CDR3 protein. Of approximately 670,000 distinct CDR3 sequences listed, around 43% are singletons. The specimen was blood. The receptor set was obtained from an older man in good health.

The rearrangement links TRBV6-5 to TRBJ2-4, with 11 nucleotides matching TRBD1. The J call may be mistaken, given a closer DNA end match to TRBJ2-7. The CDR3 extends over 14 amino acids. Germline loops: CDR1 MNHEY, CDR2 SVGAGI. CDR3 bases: TGTGCCAGCAGGATCGGACAGGGGGCTTACGAGCAGTACTTC. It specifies CASRIGQGAYEQYF.

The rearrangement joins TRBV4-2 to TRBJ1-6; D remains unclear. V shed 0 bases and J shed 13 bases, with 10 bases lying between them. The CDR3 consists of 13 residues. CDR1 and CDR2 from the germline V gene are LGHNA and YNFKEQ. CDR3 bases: TGTGCCAGCAGCCAAGAGTCAAGCACGCCCCTCCACTTT. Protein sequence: CASSQESSTPLHF.

The CDR3 is CASSLGLAGTAGELFF. Written as DNA, the CDR3 is TGTGCCAGCAGTCTAGGACTAGCGGGAACTGCCGGGGAGCTGTTTTTT. V gene TRBV28 combines with J gene TRBJ2-2; 12 nucleotides agree with TRBD2. Germline V lookup: CDR1 MDHEN, CDR2 SYDVKM. This CDR3 contains 16 residues. V was pared by 5 bases and J by 6 bases, with 7 bases of the junction left unmatched. Full variable domain (remainder filled in from reference TRBV28 and TRBJ2-2): DVKVTQSSRYLVKRTGEKVFLECVQDMDHENMFWYRQDPGLGLRLIYFSYDVKMKEKGDIPEGYSVSREKKERFSLILESASTNQTSMYLCASSLGLAGTAGELFFGEGSRLTVL.

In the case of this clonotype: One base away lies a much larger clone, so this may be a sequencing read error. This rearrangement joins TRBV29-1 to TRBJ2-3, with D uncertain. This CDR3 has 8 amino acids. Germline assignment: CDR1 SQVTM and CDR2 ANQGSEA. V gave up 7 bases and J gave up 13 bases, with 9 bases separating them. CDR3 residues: CSAPLEYF. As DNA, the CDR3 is TGCAGCGCACCTCTGGAGTATTTT.

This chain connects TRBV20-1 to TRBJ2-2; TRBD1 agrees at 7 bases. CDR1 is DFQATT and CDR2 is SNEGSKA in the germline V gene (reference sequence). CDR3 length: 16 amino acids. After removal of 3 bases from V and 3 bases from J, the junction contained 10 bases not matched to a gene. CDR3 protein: CSARRAGGRDTGELFF. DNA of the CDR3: TGCAGTGCTAGGCGGGCAGGGGGTCGGGACACCGGGGAGCTGTTTTTT.

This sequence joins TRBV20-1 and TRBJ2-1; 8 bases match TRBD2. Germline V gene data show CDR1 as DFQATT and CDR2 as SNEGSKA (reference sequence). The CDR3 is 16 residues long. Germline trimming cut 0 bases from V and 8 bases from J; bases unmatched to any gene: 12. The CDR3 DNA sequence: TGCAGTGCTAGAGATCGTCGAGCGGGAGCTGTCCATGAGCAGTTCTTC. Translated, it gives CSARDRRAGAVHEQFF.

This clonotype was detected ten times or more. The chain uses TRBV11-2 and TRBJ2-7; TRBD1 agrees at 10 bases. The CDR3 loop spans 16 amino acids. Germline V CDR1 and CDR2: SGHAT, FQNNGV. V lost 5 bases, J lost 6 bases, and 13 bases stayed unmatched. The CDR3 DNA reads TGTGCCAGCAGCCCAAGATTACGGACAGGGGGAGGCGAGCAGTACTTC. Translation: CASSPRLRTGGGEQYF. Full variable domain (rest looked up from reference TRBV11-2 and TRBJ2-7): EAGVAQSPRYKIIEKRQSVAFWCNPISGHATLYWYQQILGQGPKLLIQFQNNGVVDDSQLPKDRFSAERLKGVDSTLKIQPAKLEDSAVYLCASSPRLRTGGGEQYFGPGTRLTVT.

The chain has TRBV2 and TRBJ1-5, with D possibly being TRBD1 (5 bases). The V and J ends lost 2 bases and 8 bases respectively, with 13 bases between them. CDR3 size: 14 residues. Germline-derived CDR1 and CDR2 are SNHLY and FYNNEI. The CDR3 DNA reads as TGTGCCAGCAGTGAACAGGGCAATAGGGAGCCCCAGCATTTT. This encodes CASSEQGNREPQHF.

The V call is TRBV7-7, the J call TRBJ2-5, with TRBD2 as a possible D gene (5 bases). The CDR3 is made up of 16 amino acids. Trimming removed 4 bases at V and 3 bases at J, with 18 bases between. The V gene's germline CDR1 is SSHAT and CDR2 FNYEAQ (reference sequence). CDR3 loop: CASSSNPGSGKETQYF. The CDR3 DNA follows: TGTGCCAGCAGCTCAAACCCCGGGTCGGGGAAAGAGACCCAGTACTTC.

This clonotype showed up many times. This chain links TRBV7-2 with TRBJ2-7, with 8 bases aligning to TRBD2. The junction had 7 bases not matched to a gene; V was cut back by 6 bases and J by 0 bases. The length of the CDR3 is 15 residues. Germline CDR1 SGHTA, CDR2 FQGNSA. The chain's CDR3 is CASSSGSGNSYEQYF. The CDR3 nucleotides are TGTGCCAGCAGTTCTGGTAGCGGGAACTCCTACGAGCAGTACTTC.

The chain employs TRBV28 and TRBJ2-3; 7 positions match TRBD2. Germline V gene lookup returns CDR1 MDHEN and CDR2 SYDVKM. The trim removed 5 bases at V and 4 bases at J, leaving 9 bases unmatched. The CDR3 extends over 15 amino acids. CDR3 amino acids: CASSGLGVMADTQYF. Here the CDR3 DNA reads TGTGCCAGCAGTGGACTAGGGGTGATGGCAGATACGCAGTATTTT.

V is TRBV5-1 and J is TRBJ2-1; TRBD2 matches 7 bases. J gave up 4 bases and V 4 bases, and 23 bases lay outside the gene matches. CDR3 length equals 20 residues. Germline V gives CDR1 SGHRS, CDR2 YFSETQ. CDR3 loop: CASSPQFPRLGGGVYNEQFF. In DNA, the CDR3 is TGCGCCAGCAGCCCACAGTTCCCCCGACTAGGCGGGGGAGTTTACAATGAGCAGTTCTTC.

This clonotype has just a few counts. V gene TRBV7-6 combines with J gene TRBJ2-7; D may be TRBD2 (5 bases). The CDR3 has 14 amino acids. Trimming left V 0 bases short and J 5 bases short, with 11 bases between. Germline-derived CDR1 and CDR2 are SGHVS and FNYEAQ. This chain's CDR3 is CASSLAGFSDEQYF. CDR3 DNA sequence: TGTGCCAGCAGCTTAGCGGGGTTTAGCGACGAGCAGTACTTC. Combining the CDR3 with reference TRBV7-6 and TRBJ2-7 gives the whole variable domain GAGVSQSPRYKVTKRGQDVALRCDPISGHVSLYWYRQALGQGPEFLTYFNYEAQQDKSGLPNDRFSAERPEGSISTLTIQRTEQRDSAMYRCASSLAGFSDEQYFGPGTRLTVT.

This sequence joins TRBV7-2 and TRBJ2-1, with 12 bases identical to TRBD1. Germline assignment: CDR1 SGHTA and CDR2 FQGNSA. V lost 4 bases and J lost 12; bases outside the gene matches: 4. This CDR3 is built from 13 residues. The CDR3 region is CASSSRDRGRQFF. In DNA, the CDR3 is TGTGCCAGCAGCTCGCGGGACAGGGGGCGGCAGTTCTTC.

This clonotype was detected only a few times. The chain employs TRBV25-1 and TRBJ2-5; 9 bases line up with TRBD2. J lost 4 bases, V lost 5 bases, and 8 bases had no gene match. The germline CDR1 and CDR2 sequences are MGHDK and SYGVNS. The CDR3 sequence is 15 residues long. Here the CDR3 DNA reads TGTGCCAGCAGTCGGAGCGGGAGGCCTCCAGAGACCCAGTACTTC. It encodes CASSRSGRPPETQYF. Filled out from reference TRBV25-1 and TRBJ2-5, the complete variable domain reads EADIYQTPRYLVIGTGKKITLECSQTMGHDKMYWYQQDPGMELHLIHYSYGVNSTEKGDLSSESTVSRIRTEHFPLTLESARPSHTSQYLCASSRSGRPPETQYFGPGTRLLVL.

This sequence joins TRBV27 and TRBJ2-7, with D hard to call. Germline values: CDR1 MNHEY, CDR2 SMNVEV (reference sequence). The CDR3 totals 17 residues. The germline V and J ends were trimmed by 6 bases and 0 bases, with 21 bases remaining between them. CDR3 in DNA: TGTGCCAGCAGCTACCAACCTCCCTTCGGAGACTCCTACGAGCAGTACTTC. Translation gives CASSYQPPFGDSYEQYF.

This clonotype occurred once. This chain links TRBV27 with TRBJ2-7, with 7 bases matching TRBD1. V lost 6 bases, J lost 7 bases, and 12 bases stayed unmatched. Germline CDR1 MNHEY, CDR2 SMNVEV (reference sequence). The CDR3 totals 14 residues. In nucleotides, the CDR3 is TGTGCCAGCAGGCTCAGGGGGACCTACAATGAGCAGTACTTC. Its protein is CASRLRGTYNEQYF.

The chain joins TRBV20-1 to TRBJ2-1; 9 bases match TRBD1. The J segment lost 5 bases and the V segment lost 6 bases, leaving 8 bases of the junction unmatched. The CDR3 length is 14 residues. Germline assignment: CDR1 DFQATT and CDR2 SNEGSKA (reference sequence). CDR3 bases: TGCAGTGCCAGGGACAGGGTCAGAAACAATGAGCAGTTCTTC. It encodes CSARDRVRNNEQFF.